Presented here are 32 T cell receptor beta chains from one specimen sequenced in a study of blood T cells in healthy people across ages. The second PCR ran about 7 to 12 cycles with a sample-barcoded 5' primer and J-beta primers. TCRdb reprocessed the 5' RACE reads via MiXCR and lists one record per CDR3 protein. The table has 650,000 to 1,000,000 distinct CDR3 sequences, roughly 34% seen once. The sample taken for sequencing was blood. Source of these receptors: a man in his late teens or twenties in good health.

For this clonotype: This clone may be a read error of a much larger clone one base away. The chain recombines TRBV7-2 with TRBJ2-5; D is perhaps TRBD1 or TRBD2 (5 bases each). Per germline, CDR1 SGHTA and CDR2 FQGNSA. The CDR3 is made up of 14 amino acids. V gave up 7 bases and J gave up 1 base, with 13 bases separating them. CDR3 sequence: CASILGRAQETQYF. The CDR3 coding sequence is TGTGCCAGCATCTTGGGACGGGCCCAAGAGACCCAGTACTTC.

In DNA form, the CDR3 reads TGCAGCGTTGACACGGTGAACACTGAAGCTTTCTTT. Protein product: CSVDTVNTEAFF. V usage is TRBV29-1 and J usage is TRBJ1-1; no clear D gene. Trimming took 3 bases from V and 0 from J, leaving 5 bases between them. CDR1 is SQVTM and CDR2 is ANQGSEA in the germline V gene. CDR3 length: 12 residues.

This clonotype was found a few times. The genes are TRBV7-2 and TRBJ1-4; 8 positions match TRBD1. V lost 5 bases, J lost 8 bases, and 1 base stayed unmatched. CDR1 is SGHTA and CDR2 is FQGNSA in the germline V gene. The CDR3 is 12 amino acids. Written as DNA, the CDR3 is TGTGCCAGCAGCCGGGACAGGGAAAAACTGTTTTTT. Its protein product is CASSRDREKLFF.

Many counts were recorded for this clonotype. V gene TRBV5-1 combines with J gene TRBJ2-7; D might be TRBD1 or TRBD2, each matching 6 bases. Deletions cut 5 bases from V and 3 bases from J, with 15 bases between. The CDR3 loop spans 14 amino acids. The germline V gene has CDR1 SGHRS and CDR2 YFSETQ. The CDR3 protein is CASSLTGADYEQYF. CDR3 DNA sequence: TGCGCCAGCAGTTTAACGGGGGCAGACTACGAGCAGTACTTC.

Points on this clonotype: This may come from a read error, since a much larger clone is one base off. The chain joins TRBV9 to TRBJ2-3, with D tentatively TRBD2 (6 bases). This CDR3 is built from 13 residues. In germline, CDR1 is SGDLS, CDR2 YYNGEE. CDR3 amino acids: CASSGGSTDMQYF. As DNA, the CDR3 is TGTGCCAGCTCCGGGGGAAGCACAGATATGCAGTATTTT.

The rearrangement joins TRBV6-1 to TRBJ2-1; TRBD2 matches at 10 bases. J was trimmed by 7 bases and V by 3 bases; bases with no gene match: 6. CDR1 and CDR2 from the germline V gene are MNHNS and SASEGT. This CDR3 comprises 15 residues. CDR3 nucleotides: TGTGCCAGCAGTGACTTAGCTAGCGGGGGAAATGAGCAGTTCTTC. Translation gives CASSDLASGGNEQFF.

The genes are TRBV5-5 and TRBJ2-2, with D possibly matching TRBD1 (6 bases). Germline CDR1 and CDR2: SGHKS and YYEKEE (reference sequence). The CDR3 has 14 residues. V gave up 6 bases and J gave up 7 bases, with 16 bases separating them. The CDR3 bases are TGTGCCAGCACCGTGGGGGCGCGTGACGGGGAGCTGTTTTTT. Protein sequence: CASTVGARDGELFF.

The rearrangement joins TRBV10-3 to TRBJ2-7; 9 positions match TRBD1. CDR3 length equals 14 residues. The germline V gene has CDR1 ENHRY and CDR2 SYGVKD. Trimming removed 6 bases from V and 6 bases from J; junction bases left unmatched: 9. The CDR3 here is CAIRGDRGYGEQYF. CDR3 nucleotide sequence: TGTGCCATCAGAGGAGACAGGGGGTACGGCGAGCAGTACTTC.

This clonotype was seen a single time. The chain joins TRBV3-1 to TRBJ2-1, with a possible D match to TRBD2 (6 bases). Germline CDR1 LGHDT, CDR2 YNNKEL (reference sequence). There are 12 residues in the CDR3. V lost 3 bases and J 13 bases, leaving 13 bases between the germline ends. CDR3 nucleotide sequence: TGTGCCAGCAGCCAGAATTCGGGGGACCAGTTCTTC. Translated, it gives CASSQNSGDQFF.

The V call is TRBV7-2, the J call TRBJ1-1; weak D call: TRBD1 (6 bases). This CDR3 is built from 16 residues. Trimming shortened V by 0 bases and J by 1 base, and 12 bases separated the two germline ends. Germline V CDR1 and CDR2: SGHTA, FQGNSA. The DNA for the CDR3 is TGTGCCAGCAGCTTAGCTCATGGGGGGGCGAACACTGAAGCTTTCTTT. The encoded protein is CASSLAHGGANTEAFF. The variable domain in full, completed from reference TRBV7-2 and TRBJ1-1, reads GAGVSQSPSNKVTEKGKDVELRCDPISGHTALYWYRQSLGQGLEFLIYFQGNSAPDKSGLPSDRFSAERTGGSVSTLTIQRTQQEDSAVYLCASSLAHGGANTEAFFGQGTRLTVV.

The chain carries TRBV5-6 and TRBJ1-4; a possible D gene is TRBD1 (5 bases). Trimming cost V 6 bases and J 5 bases, with 11 bases left between them. This CDR3 has 13 amino acids. The germline V gene encodes CDR1 SGHDT and CDR2 YYEEEE. The CDR3 is CASNYRQNEKLFF. The CDR3 DNA is TGTGCCAGCAACTACAGGCAAAATGAAAAACTGTTTTTT.

The V call is TRBV12-3 or TRBV12-4, the J call TRBJ1-4, with D hard to call. The length of the CDR3 is 10 residues. The V and J ends lost 3 bases and 11 bases respectively, with 4 bases between them. The CDR3 is CASSFEKLFF. The DNA of the CDR3 is TGTGCCAGCAGTTTCGAGAAACTGTTTTTT.

Note on this clonotype: A much larger clone lies a single base off, so this may be a read error. The chain employs TRBV5-1 and TRBJ2-7; D is ambiguous. Germline V gene data show CDR1 as SGHRS and CDR2 as YFSETQ. The CDR3 contains 14 residues. CDR3 residues: CASSLDPGPYKQYF. CDR3 sequence (DNA): TGCGCCAGCAGCTTGGACCCAGGACCCTACAAGCAGTACTTC.

This clonotype was counted between two and nine times. The chain links TRBV7-8 to TRBJ1-1; the D is unclear. Trimming removed 7 bases from V and 1 base from J, with 13 bases in between. CDR3 length equals 14 residues. Germline CDR1 is SGHVS and CDR2 is FQNEAQ. This CDR3 reads CASTLGGKNTEAFF. CDR3 in DNA: TGTGCCAGCACGCTAGGAGGGAAGAACACTGAAGCTTTCTTT. Variable domain in full (rest from reference TRBV7-8 and TRBJ1-1): GAGVSQSPRYKVAKRGQDVALRCDPISGHVSLFWYQQALGQGPEFLTYFQNEAQLDKSGLPSDRFFAERPEGSVSTLKIQRTQQEDSAVYLCASTLGGKNTEAFFGQGTRLTVV.

V usage is TRBV7-9 and J usage is TRBJ1-4, with D hard to call. Germline V gives CDR1 SEHNR, CDR2 FQNEAQ (reference sequence). The CDR3 length is 12 residues. Trimming took off 5 bases at V and 15 bases at J, with 16 bases between the two ends. CDR3 nucleotide sequence: TGTGCCAGCAGCCGACTCGACCCCTTGGTGTTTTTT. Its protein is CASSRLDPLVFF.

This clonotype was found many times. V usage is TRBV21-1 and J usage is TRBJ2-7. TRBV21-1 is termed a pseudogene. The CDR3 contains 11 residues. DNA of the CDR3: TGTGCCAGCCGACCGACCTACGAGCAGTACTTC. Its translation: CASRPTYEQYF.

This clonotype appeared many times. Here the CDR3 DNA reads TGCAGTGCCGTCGGCTCTAGCACAGATACGCAGTATTTT. Amino acids: CSAVGSSTDTQYF. The chain is built from TRBV20-1 and TRBJ2-3, with unresolved D. CDR1 and CDR2 from the germline V gene are DFQATT and SNEGSKA (reference sequence). V lost 6 bases, J lost 0 bases, and 10 bases lay in between. The CDR3 totals 13 residues.

The gene calls are TRBV30 and TRBJ1-2; TRBD1 matches at 7 bases. The CDR3 is 13 amino acids. Germline-derived CDR1 and CDR2 are GTSNPN and SVGIG (reference sequence). The J segment lost 4 bases and the V segment lost 1 base, leaving 3 bases of the junction unmatched. DNA for the CDR3: TGTGCCTGGAGTGGGGACAGCTTCTATGGCTACACCTTC. It is translated as CAWSGDSFYGYTF. Full variable domain (rest looked up from reference TRBV30 and TRBJ1-2): SQTIHQWPATLVQPVGSPLSLECTVEGTSNPNLYWYRQAAGRGLQLLFYSVGIGQISSEVPQNLSASRPQDRQFILSSKKLLLSDSGFYLCAWSGDSFYGYTFGSGTRLTVV.

The J gene is TRBJ2-7, the V gene TRBV9, with a weak D call TRBD1 (5 bases). This CDR3 contains 15 residues. From germline, CDR1 is SGDLS and CDR2 YYNGEE. Trimming shortened V by 2 bases and J by 0 bases, and 12 bases separated the two germline ends. CDR3 in amino acids: CASSVSTAYSYEQYF. For the CDR3, the DNA is TGTGCCAGCAGCGTTTCGACAGCCTACTCCTACGAGCAGTACTTC. The full variable domain, its missing parts supplied by reference TRBV9 and TRBJ2-7, is DSGVTQTPKHLITATGQRVTLRCSPRSGDLSVYWYQQSLDQGLQFLIQYYNGEERAKGNILERFSAQQFPDLHSELNLSSLELGDSALYFCASSVSTAYSYEQYFGPGTRLTVT.

This sequence joins TRBV20-1 and TRBJ1-5; a weak D match, TRBD1 (5 bases). Trimming shortened V by 1 base and J by 6 bases, and 13 bases separated the two germline ends. This CDR3 contains 14 residues. From germline, CDR1 is DFQATT and CDR2 SNEGSKA (reference sequence). CDR3 region: CSARGQGSGQPQHF. In DNA form, the CDR3 reads TGCAGTGCTAGAGGCCAGGGTTCGGGTCAGCCCCAGCATTTT.

This chain connects TRBV12-3 or TRBV12-4 to TRBJ1-4, with D unresolved. V was pared by 3 bases and J by 6 bases, with 8 bases between. The CDR3 is 13 amino acids. The CDR3 loop reads CASSFNTYEKLFF. The CDR3 nucleotides read TGTGCCAGCAGTTTTAACACTTATGAAAAACTGTTTTTT.

This clonotype was observed a few times. The CDR3 DNA sequence: TGTGCCAGCAGCCAAGGGACCATGGATACAGATACGCAGTATTTT. Translating it yields CASSQGTMDTDTQYF. The chain has TRBV4-2 and TRBJ2-3, with D uncertain. Trimming removed 1 base at V and 3 bases at J, with 11 bases between. The CDR3 is 15 residues long. Looked up from germline, CDR1 is LGHNA and CDR2 is YNFKEQ.

This clonotype was detected ten times or more. The chain joins TRBV7-9 to TRBJ2-5; D not certain. Germline assignment: CDR1 SEHNR and CDR2 FQNEAQ (reference sequence). V dropped 3 bases and J dropped 5 bases, with 7 bases sitting between them. This CDR3 comprises 12 residues. CDR3 DNA sequence: TGTGCCAGCAGCTTTCTTGGGGAGACCCAGTACTTC. This translates into CASSFLGETQYF.

Only a few counts were recorded for this clonotype. V and J are TRBV7-2 and TRBJ2-2; 13 bases are shared with TRBD2. Unmatched junction bases numbered 5, after V lost 5 bases and J lost 2 bases. CDR1 is SGHTA, CDR2 FQGNSA, per germline. The length of the CDR3 is 17 residues. As DNA, the CDR3 is TGTGCCAGCAGCCCGACTAGCGGGGGGCAAAACACCGGGGAGCTGTTTTTT. Residues: CASSPTSGGQNTGELFF. The entire variable domain, with the rest obtained from reference TRBV7-2 and TRBJ2-2, is as follows: GAGVSQSPSNKVTEKGKDVELRCDPISGHTALYWYRQSLGQGLEFLIYFQGNSAPDKSGLPSDRFSAERTGGSVSTLTIQRTQQEDSAVYLCASSPTSGGQNTGELFFGEGSRLTVL.

V gene TRBV9 combines with J gene TRBJ2-2, with TRBD2 matching over 11 bases. Germline V gene data show CDR1 as SGDLS and CDR2 as YYNGEE. The CDR3 covers 16 residues. J lost 4 bases, V lost 4 bases, and 6 bases had no gene match. CDR3 sequence: CASSTASGGPTGELFF. DNA for the CDR3: TGTGCCAGCAGCACCGCTAGCGGGGGGCCCACCGGGGAGCTGTTTTTT.

In its sample, this clonotype was seen many times. The CDR3 DNA follows: TGTGCCAGCTCCCTTCAGCGTGCCTACAATGAGCAGTTCTTC. Its protein product is CASSLQRAYNEQFF. The V and J genes are TRBV18 and TRBJ2-1; D not certain. Germline V gene lookup returns CDR1 KGHSH and CDR2 LQKENI. Trimming removed 6 bases from V and 2 bases from J, with 11 bases in between. The CDR3 is 14 amino acids. Complete variable domain (other parts from reference TRBV18 and TRBJ2-1): NAGVMQNPRHLVRRRGQEARLRCSPMKGHSHVYWYRQLPEEGLKFMVYLQKENIIDESGMPKERFSAEFPKEGPSILRIQQVVRGDSAAYFCASSLQRAYNEQFFGPGTRLTVL.

This clonotype appeared a few times. This chain joins TRBV4-1 and TRBJ1-1, with a weak D call TRBD1 (5 bases). The CDR3 has 17 residues. Germline assignment: CDR1 MGHRA and CDR2 YSYEKL. With 1 base removed from V and 1 base from J, the gap between germline ends came to 16 bases. The CDR3, as DNA: TGCGCCAGCAGCCAAGCTCAACGTACAGGAGGGAACACTGAAGCTTTCTTT. It specifies CASSQAQRTGGNTEAFF.

The rearrangement joins TRBV2 to TRBJ2-4; D is possibly TRBD1 or TRBD2 (5 bases each). V gave up 2 bases and J gave up 9 bases, with 14 bases separating them. CDR1 SNHLY and CDR2 FYNNEI come from the germline V gene. This CDR3 has 14 amino acids. CDR3 sequence: CASSELETEGIQYF. Here the CDR3 DNA reads TGTGCCAGCAGTGAATTGGAGACAGAGGGCATTCAGTACTTC.

This CDR3 is CASSQAGDLSDEQFF. In DNA, the CDR3 is TGTGCCAGCAGCCAAGCGGGGGATCTATCAGATGAGCAGTTCTTC. This chain connects TRBV3-1 to TRBJ2-1; D is perhaps TRBD2 (6 bases). Germline CDR1 LGHDT, CDR2 YNNKEL (reference sequence). The CDR3 extends over 15 amino acids. Trimming removed 1 base at V and 8 bases at J, with 15 bases between.

The gene calls are TRBV29-1 and TRBJ2-4; a weak D match, TRBD2 (7 bases). Near its end, the DNA agrees better with TRBJ2-7, so the J call may be wrong. CDR1 and CDR2 (germline): SQVTM, ANQGSEA. The CDR3 totals 12 residues. Here the CDR3 reads CSANGGLDEQYF. CDR3 bases: TGCAGCGCCAACGGGGGGCTTGACGAGCAGTACTTC.

The V gene is TRBV7-2, the J gene TRBJ2-7; a possible D gene is TRBD2 (5 bases). CDR1 is SGHTA, CDR2 FQGNSA, per germline. The CDR3 covers 15 residues. V was pared by 1 base and J by 2 bases, with 12 bases between. Here the CDR3 DNA reads TGTGCCAGCAGCTTAGGAGGGTTGGGGACCTACGAGCAGTACTTC. This sequence encodes CASSLGGLGTYEQYF.

This clonotype was observed a few times. The chain has TRBV10-3 and TRBJ2-3; weak D call: TRBD1 (5 bases). The CDR3 is made up of 14 amino acids. Trimming took 8 bases from V and 0 from J, leaving 12 bases between them. Germline V gives CDR1 ENHRY, CDR2 SYGVKD. Here the CDR3 reads CAIGASRSTDTQYF. In nucleotides, the CDR3 is TGTGCCATCGGGGCCTCCCGTAGCACAGATACGCAGTATTTT.